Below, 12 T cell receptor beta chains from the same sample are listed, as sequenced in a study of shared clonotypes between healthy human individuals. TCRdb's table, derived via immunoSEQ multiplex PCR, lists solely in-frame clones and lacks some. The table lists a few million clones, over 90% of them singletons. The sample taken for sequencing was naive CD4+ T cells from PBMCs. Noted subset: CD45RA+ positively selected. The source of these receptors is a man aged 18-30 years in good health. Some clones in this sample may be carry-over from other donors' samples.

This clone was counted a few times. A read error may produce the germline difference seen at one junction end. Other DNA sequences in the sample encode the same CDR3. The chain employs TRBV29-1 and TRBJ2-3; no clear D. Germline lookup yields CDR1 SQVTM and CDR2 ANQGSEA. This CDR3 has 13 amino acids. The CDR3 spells CSVGSGGTDTQYF. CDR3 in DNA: TGCAGCGTTGGGTCAGGCGGCACGGATACGCAGTATTTT.

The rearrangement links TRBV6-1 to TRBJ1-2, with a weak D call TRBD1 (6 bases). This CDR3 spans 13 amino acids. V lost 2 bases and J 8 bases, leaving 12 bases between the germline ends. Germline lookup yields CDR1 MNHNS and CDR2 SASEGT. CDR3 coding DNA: TGTGCCAGCAGTGAACGGGGGGGCGACGGCTACACCTTC. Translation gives CASSERGGDGYTF.

The CDR3 loop is CASSPSQGRQETQYF. The CDR3 DNA reads as TGCGCCAGCAGCCCGAGCCAGGGCCGACAAGAGACCCAGTACTTC. V and J are TRBV4-3 and TRBJ2-5; a weak D match, TRBD1 (5 bases). V dropped 4 bases and J dropped 2 bases, with 14 bases sitting between them. Per the germline V gene, CDR1 is LGHNA and CDR2 is YSLEER. This CDR3 region has 15 residues.

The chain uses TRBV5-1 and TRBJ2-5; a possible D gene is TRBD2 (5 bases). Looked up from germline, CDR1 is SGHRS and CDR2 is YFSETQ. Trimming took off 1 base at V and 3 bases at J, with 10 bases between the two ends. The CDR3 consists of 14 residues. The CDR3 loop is CASSLTGLKETQYF. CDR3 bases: TGCGCCAGCAGCTTGACGGGGTTAAAAGAGACCCAGTACTTC.

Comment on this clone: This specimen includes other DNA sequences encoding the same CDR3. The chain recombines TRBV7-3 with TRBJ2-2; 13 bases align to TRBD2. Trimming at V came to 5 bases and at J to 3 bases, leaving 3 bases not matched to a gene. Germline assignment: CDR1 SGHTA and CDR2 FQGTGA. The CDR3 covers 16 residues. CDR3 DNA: TGTGCCAGCAGCCTGACTAGCGGGAGGTACACCGGGGAGCTGTTTTTT. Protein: CASSLTSGRYTGELFF.

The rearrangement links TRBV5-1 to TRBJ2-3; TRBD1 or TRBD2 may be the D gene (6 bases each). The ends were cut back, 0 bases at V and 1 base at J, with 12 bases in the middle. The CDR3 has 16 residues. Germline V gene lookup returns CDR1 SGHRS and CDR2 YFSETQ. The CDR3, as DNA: TGCGCCAGCAGCTTGGATCCGGGGGCGGGCACAGATACGCAGTATTTT. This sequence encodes CASSLDPGAGTDTQYF.

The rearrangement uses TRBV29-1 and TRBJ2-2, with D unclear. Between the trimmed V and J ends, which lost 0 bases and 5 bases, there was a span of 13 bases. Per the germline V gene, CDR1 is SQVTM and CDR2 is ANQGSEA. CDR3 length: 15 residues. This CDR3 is CSVEEGSGPTGELFF. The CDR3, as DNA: TGCAGCGTTGAAGAGGGTAGTGGCCCAACCGGGGAGCTGTTTTTT.

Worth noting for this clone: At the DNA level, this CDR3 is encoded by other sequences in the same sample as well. CDR3 in DNA: TGTGCCAGCAGCTCGGGGACTCCTAGCACAGATACGCAGTATTTT. It codes for CASSSGTPSTDTQYF. The chain carries TRBV7-3 and TRBJ2-3; perhaps TRBD2 as D (6 bases). The CDR3 runs to 15 residues. V lost 4 bases, J lost 0 bases, and 11 bases lay in between. Germline V gene sequence: CDR1 SGHTA, CDR2 FQGTGA.

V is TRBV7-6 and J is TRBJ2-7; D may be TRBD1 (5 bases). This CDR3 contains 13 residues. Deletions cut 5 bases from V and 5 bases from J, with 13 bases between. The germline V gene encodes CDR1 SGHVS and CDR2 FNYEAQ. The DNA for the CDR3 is TGTGCCAGCAGCGCCAGGGTTATCCACGAGCAGTACTTC. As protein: CASSARVIHEQYF.

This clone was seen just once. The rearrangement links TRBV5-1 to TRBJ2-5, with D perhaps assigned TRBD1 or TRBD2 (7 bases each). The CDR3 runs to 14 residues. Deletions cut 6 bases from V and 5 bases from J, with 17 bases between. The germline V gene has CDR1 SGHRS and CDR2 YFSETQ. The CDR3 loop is CASTDGTAGETQYF. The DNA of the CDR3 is TGCGCCAGCACCGATGGGACAGCGGGGGAGACCCAGTACTTC.

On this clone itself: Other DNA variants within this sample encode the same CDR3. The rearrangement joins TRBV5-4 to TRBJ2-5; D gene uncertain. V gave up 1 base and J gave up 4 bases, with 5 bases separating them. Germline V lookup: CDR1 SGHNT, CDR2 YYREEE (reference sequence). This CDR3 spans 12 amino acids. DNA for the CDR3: TGTGCCAGCAGCTTGCCTGGAGAGACCCAGTACTTC. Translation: CASSLPGETQYF.

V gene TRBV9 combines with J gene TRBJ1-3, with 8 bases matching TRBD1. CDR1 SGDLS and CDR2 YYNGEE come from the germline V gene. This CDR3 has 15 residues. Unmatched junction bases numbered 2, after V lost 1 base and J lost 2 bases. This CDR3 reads CASSVQGAAGNTIYF. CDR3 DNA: TGTGCCAGCAGCGTACAGGGGGCTGCTGGAAACACCATATATTTT.